This TCR beta chain was recorded in a study of OX40 agonist ivuxolimab in advanced cancers. Germline V gene data show CDR1 as ENHRY and CDR2 as SYGVKD. The CDR3 is 14 amino acids. The junction had 9 bases not matched to a gene; V was cut back by 6 bases and J by 8 bases. Only in-frame clones appear in the TCRdb table, and some are missing; sequencing was by immunoSEQ multiplex PCR. The data contain tens of thousands of clones, about 89% of them singletons. The genes are TRBV10-3 and TRBJ2-1; 8 positions agree with TRBD1. Source: CD4+ or CD8+ T cells sorted from blood, taken in a trial of the OX40 agonist ivuxolimab. The TCR comes from an adult with an advanced solid tumor such as melanoma, head and neck, liver or kidney cancer. The CDR3 nucleotides are TGTGCCATCAGCAGGACAGGGTTAATGGATGAGCAGTTCTTC. Protein product: CAISRTGLMDEQFF.